This T cell receptor (beta chain) stems from a study of blood T cell repertoires in COVID-19. Study overall: Samples taken during acute and convalescent COVID-19 were collected in the United States, Italy and Spain. Nucleic acid was either cDNA or gDNA, and it came from T cells, B-cell-depleted T cells, or PBMCs.

In Seattle, patients joined the study during active infection and were tracked longitudinally. Germline CDR1 reads SGHRS; CDR2 reads YFSETQ. The CDR3 runs 14 residues. V lost 3 bases and J lost 1, with 10 bases in between. Authors' analysis steps: Estimated nucleated cell counts came from reference gene primer amplification. Method: immunoSEQ multiplex PCR; TCRdb's copy keeps in-frame clones and lacks some. The V and J calls and clone size were taken over from that table, and D and trimming were inferred from the DNA. Found here are roughly 250,000 clones, approximately 86% of them singletons; the top ten hold 0.85% to 1%.

The sequenced sample was peripheral blood. The clonotype originates from a human donor with COVID-19, enrolled during active disease. The donor label of this sample is uncertain. The chain carries TRBV5-1 and TRBJ1-1; perhaps TRBD1 as D (6 bases). CDR3 protein: CASSYAQGNTEAFF. Here the CDR3 DNA reads TGCGCCAGCAGCTACGCACAGGGGAACACTGAAGCTTTCTTT.